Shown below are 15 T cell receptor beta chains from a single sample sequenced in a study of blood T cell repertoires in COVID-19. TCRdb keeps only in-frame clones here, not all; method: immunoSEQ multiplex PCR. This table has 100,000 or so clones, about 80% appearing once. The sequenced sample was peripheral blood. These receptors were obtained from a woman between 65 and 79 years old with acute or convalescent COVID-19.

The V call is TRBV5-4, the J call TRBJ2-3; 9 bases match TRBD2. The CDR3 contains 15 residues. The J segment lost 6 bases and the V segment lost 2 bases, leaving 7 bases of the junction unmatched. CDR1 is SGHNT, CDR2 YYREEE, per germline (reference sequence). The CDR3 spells CASSFISGGTDTQYF. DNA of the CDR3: TGTGCCAGCAGCTTTATAAGCGGGGGGACCGATACGCAGTATTTT.

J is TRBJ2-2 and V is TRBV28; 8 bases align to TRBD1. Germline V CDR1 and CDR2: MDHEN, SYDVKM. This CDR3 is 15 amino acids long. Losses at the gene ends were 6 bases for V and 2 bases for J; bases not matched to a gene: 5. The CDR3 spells CASSRTGTNTGELFF. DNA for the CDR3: TGTGCCAGCAGCCGGACAGGGACAAACACCGGGGAGCTGTTTTTT.

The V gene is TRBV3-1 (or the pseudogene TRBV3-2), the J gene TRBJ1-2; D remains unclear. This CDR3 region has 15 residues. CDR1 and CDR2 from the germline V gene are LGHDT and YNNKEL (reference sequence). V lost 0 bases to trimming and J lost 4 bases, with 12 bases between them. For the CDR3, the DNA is TGTGCCAGCAGCCAAGATCATCCGGAGATCTATGGCTACACCTTC. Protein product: CASSQDHPEIYGYTF.

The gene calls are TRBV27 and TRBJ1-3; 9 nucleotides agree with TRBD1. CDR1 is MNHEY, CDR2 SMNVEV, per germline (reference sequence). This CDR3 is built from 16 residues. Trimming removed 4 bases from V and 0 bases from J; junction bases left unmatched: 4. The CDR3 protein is CASSWTGEYSGNTIYF. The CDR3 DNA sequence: TGTGCCAGCAGTTGGACAGGGGAGTACTCTGGAAACACCATATATTTT.

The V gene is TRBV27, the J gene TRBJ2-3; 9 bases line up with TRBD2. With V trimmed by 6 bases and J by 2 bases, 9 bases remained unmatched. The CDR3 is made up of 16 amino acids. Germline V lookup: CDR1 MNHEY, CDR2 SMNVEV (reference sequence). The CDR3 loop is CASSLVAGAFTDTQYF. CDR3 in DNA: TGTGCCAGCAGCCTAGTAGCGGGGGCCTTCACAGATACGCAGTATTTT.

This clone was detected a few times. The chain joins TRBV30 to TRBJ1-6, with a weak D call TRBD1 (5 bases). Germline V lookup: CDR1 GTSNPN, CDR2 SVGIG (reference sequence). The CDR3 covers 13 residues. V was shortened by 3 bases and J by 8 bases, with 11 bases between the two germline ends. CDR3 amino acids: CAWSPWGDSPLHF. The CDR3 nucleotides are TGTGCCTGGAGCCCATGGGGGGATTCACCCCTCCACTTT.

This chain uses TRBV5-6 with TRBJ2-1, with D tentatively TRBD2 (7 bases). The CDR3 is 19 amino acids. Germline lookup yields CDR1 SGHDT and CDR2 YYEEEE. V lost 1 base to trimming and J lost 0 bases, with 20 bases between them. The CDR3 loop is CASSLISGGGLSSYNEQFF. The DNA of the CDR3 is TGTGCCAGCAGCTTGATCAGTGGCGGGGGCCTGAGCTCCTACAATGAGCAGTTCTTC.

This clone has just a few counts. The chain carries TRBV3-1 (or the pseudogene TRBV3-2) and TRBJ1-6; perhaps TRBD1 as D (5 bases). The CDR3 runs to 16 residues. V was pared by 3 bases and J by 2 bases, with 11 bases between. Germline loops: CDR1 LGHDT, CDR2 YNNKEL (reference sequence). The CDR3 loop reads CASSQRRGAYNSPLHF. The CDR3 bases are TGTGCCAGCAGCCAGCGGAGGGGAGCCTATAATTCACCCCTCCACTTT.

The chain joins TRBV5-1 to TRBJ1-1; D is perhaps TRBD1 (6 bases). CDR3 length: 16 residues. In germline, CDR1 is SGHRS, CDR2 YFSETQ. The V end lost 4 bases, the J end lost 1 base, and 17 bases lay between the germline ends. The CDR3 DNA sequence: TGCGCCAGCAGCGACATACGTCAGGGGACGAACACTGAAGCTTTCTTT. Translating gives CASSDIRQGTNTEAFF. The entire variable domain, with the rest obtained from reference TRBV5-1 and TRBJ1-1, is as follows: KAGVTQTPRYLIKTRGQQVTLSCSPISGHRSVSWYQQTPGQGLQFLFEYFSETQRNKGNFPGRFSGRQFSNSRSEMNVSTLELGDSALYLCASSDIRQGTNTEAFFGQGTRLTVV.

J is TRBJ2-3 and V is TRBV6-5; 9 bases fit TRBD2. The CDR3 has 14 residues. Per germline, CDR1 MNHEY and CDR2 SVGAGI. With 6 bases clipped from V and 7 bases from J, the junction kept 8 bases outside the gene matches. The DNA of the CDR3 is TGTGCCAGCAGGCGAATAGCGGGGGACTATACGCAGTATTTT. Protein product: CASRRIAGDYTQYF.

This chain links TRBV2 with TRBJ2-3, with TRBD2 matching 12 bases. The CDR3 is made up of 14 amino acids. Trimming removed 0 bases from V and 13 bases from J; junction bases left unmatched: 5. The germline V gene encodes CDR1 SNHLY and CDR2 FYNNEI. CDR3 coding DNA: TGTGCCAGCAGTGAAGCCCCAACTAGCGGGGGGAAGTATTTT. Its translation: CASSEAPTSGGKYF. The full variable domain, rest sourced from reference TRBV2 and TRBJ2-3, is EPEVTQTPSHQVTQMGQEVILRCVPISNHLYFYWYRQILGQKVEFLVSFYNNEISEKSEIFDDQFSVERPDGSNFTLKIRSTKLEDSAMYFCASSEAPTSGGKYFGPGTRLTVL.

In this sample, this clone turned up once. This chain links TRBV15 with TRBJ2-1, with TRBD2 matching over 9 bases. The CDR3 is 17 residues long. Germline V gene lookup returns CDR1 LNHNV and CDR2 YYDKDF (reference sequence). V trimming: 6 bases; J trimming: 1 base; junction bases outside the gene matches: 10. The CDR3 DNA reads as TGTGCCACCAGGCCGCTCCTTGGACTAGCGTCCTACAATGAGCAGTTCTTC. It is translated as CATRPLLGLASYNEQFF.

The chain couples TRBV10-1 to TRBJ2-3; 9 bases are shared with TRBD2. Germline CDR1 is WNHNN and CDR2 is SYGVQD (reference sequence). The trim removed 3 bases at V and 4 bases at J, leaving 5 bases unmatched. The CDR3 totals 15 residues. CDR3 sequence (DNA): TGCGCCAGCAGTGATGCGCGGGGGGGCCCAGATACGCAGTATTTT. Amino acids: CASSDARGGPDTQYF.

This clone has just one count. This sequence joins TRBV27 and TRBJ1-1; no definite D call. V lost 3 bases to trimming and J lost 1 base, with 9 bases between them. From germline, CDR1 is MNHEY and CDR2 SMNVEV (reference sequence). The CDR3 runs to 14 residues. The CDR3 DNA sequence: TGTGCCAGCAGTTTTTATGCGGGGAACACTGAAGCTTTCTTT. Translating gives CASSFYAGNTEAFF.

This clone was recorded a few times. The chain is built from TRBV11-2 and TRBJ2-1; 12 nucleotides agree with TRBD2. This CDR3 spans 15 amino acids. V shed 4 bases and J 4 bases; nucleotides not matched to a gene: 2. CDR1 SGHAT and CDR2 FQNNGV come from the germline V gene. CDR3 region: CASSSGLAGYNEQFF. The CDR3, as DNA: TGTGCCAGCAGCTCAGGACTAGCGGGGTACAATGAGCAGTTCTTC.